A single sample is the source of the 18 T cell receptor beta chains below, sequenced in a study of cytomegalovirus exposure and HLA in healthy donors. PCR used 60 Vbeta primers and 13 Jbeta primers. Repertoires were generated with immunoSEQ multiplex PCR, while TCRdb's copy carries only in-frame clones and drops some. The sample holds approximately 150,000 clones; approximately 80% are singletons and the top ten take approximately 1.9%. Sequencing input: PBMCs. The receptors derive from a woman between 40 and 55 years old in good health and CMV-seronegative.

This chain links TRBV21-1 with TRBJ2-7; the table's D call, TRBD2, was not checked against the DNA. TRBV21-1 has pseudogene status. CDR3 length: 16 residues. This chain's CDR3 is CASSKVSRGLSYEQYF. The CDR3 DNA sequence: TGTGCCAGCAGCAAAGTCAGCAGGGGACTATCCTACGAGCAGTACTTC.

The genes are TRBV7-9 and TRBJ2-1, with a weak D call TRBD2 (6 bases). This CDR3 is built from 15 residues. Germline assignment: CDR1 SEHNR and CDR2 FQNEAQ (reference sequence). With 5 bases removed from V and 3 bases from J, the gap between germline ends came to 14 bases. The CDR3 nucleotides read TGTGCCAGCAGCCCGGGAGTGTATGGCTACAATGAGCAGTTCTTC. As protein: CASSPGVYGYNEQFF.

This clone has only one observation. The chain couples TRBV4-3 to TRBJ1-2, with 11 bases that match TRBD1. CDR3 size: 14 residues. CDR1 is LGHNA and CDR2 is YSLEER in the germline V gene. V gave up 4 bases and J gave up 6 bases; unmatched junction bases: 4. CDR3: CASSRPGQGDGYTF. DNA of the CDR3: TGCGCCAGCAGCCGACCGGGACAGGGGGATGGCTACACCTTC.

A single count supports this clone. The rearrangement links TRBV7-2 to TRBJ2-5; maybe TRBD1 (6 bases). This CDR3 region has 14 residues. Looked up from germline, CDR1 is SGHTA and CDR2 is FQGNSA. Trimming cost V 5 bases and J 1 base, with 11 bases left between them. The CDR3 DNA follows: TGTGCCAGCAGCGCAGGACAGCCCCAAGAGACCCAGTACTTC. This codes for CASSAGQPQETQYF.

V and J are TRBV2 and TRBJ2-1; D is uncertain. The germline V gene has CDR1 SNHLY and CDR2 FYNNEI. Between the trimmed V and J ends, which lost 7 bases and 0 bases, there was a span of 10 bases. CDR3 length: 14 residues. The CDR3 DNA reads as TGTGCCAGCAACCCTGGTAGCTCCTACAATGAGCAGTTCTTC. Encoded protein: CASNPGSSYNEQFF.

The rearrangement links TRBV19 to TRBJ2-1; 9 bases align to TRBD1. V gave up 9 bases and J gave up 8 bases; unmatched junction bases: 20. CDR1 is LNHDA, CDR2 SQIVND, per germline (reference sequence). The CDR3 has 17 residues. CDR3 DNA sequence: TGTGCCAGCAGGACTTCCAGGGACAGGGCATCCAGCGATGAGCAGTTCTTC. Residues: CASRTSRDRASSDEQFF. Combining the CDR3 with reference TRBV19 and TRBJ2-1 gives the whole variable domain DGGITQSPKYLFRKEGQNVTLSCEQNLNHDAMYWYRQDPGQGLRLIYYSQIVNDFQKGDIAEGYSVSREKKESFPLTVTSAQKNPTAFYLCASRTSRDRASSDEQFFGPGTRLTVL.

V is TRBV30 and J is TRBJ1-2; tentative D call: TRBD1 (6 bases). The V end was cut by 3 bases, the J end by 4 bases, with 9 bases between. Germline CDR1 GTSNPN, CDR2 SVGIG (reference sequence). This CDR3 spans 12 amino acids. This CDR3 is CAWRGTLYGYTF. CDR3 sequence (DNA): TGTGCCTGGAGGGGGACACTCTATGGCTACACCTTC.

The chain has TRBV28 and TRBJ2-7, with TRBD1 identical over 9 bases. V lost 3 bases, J lost 1 base, and 4 bases stayed unmatched. CDR1 and CDR2 (germline): MDHEN, SYDVKM. This CDR3 is 15 amino acids long. This CDR3 reads CASSFRGTGSYEQYF. The CDR3 DNA is TGTGCCAGCAGTTTTAGGGGGACAGGGTCCTACGAGCAGTACTTC. Filled out from reference TRBV28 and TRBJ2-7, the complete variable domain reads DVKVTQSSRYLVKRTGEKVFLECVQDMDHENMFWYRQDPGLGLRLIYFSYDVKMKEKGDIPEGYSVSREKKERFSLILESASTNQTSMYLCASSFRGTGSYEQYFGPGTRLTVT.

The count of this clone is one. The rearrangement uses TRBV6-1 and TRBJ2-3; tentative D call: TRBD2 (6 bases). Germline values: CDR1 MNHNS, CDR2 SASEGT. V was clipped by 10 bases and J by 2 bases, with 16 bases between them. The CDR3 runs 14 residues. CDR3 nucleotide sequence: TGTGCCACCAACACGGGACTTTCCACAGATACGCAGTATTTT. Translation gives CATNTGLSTDTQYF.

The chain combines TRBV7-9 with TRBJ1-2, with D possibly being TRBD1 (5 bases). The germline V gene has CDR1 SEHNR and CDR2 FQNEAQ (reference sequence). Trimming stripped 1 base from V and 0 bases from J, with 9 bases between. The CDR3 loop spans 15 amino acids. CDR3: CASSLDGGANYGYTF. DNA for the CDR3: TGTGCCAGCAGCTTAGACGGGGGAGCTAACTATGGCTACACCTTC.

The chain combines TRBV28 with TRBJ2-7, with TRBD1 matching 8 bases. CDR1 MDHEN and CDR2 SYDVKM come from the germline V gene. Trimming cost V 6 bases and J 3 bases; bases outside gene matches: 19. The CDR3 has 18 amino acids. CDR3 protein: CASRSSLRRTGRNYEQYF. CDR3 nucleotide sequence: TGTGCCAGCAGATCCTCTCTCCGGCGGACAGGGAGGAACTACGAGCAGTACTTC.

This clone was counted a few times. The gene calls are TRBV5-1 and TRBJ2-5; TRBD1 agrees at 7 bases. Germline lookup yields CDR1 SGHRS and CDR2 YFSETQ. V lost 2 bases to trimming and J lost 4 bases; unmatched junction nucleotides: 5. This CDR3 has 14 amino acids. The CDR3 loop reads CASSLRQGTETQYF. CDR3 bases: TGCGCCAGCAGCTTAAGACAGGGCACAGAGACCCAGTACTTC.

This chain joins TRBV5-5 and TRBJ2-1; TRBD1 agrees at 10 bases. This CDR3 comprises 15 residues. V gave up 4 bases and J gave up 4 bases; unmatched junction bases: 5. Germline assignment: CDR1 SGHKS and CDR2 YYEKEE (reference sequence). CDR3 nucleotide sequence: TGTGCCAGCAGCCCGGCGGGACAGGGGTACAATGAGCAGTTCTTC. Translating it yields CASSPAGQGYNEQFF.

The V call is TRBV7-3, the J call TRBJ2-7; D is uncertain. Germline V CDR1 and CDR2: SGHTA, FQGTGA. Trimming removed 7 bases at V and 3 bases at J, with 4 bases between. This CDR3 spans 10 amino acids. The CDR3 DNA follows: TGTGCCAGCATCCACTACGAGCAGTACTTC. This encodes CASIHYEQYF. The variable domain in full, with the rest retrieved from reference TRBV7-3 and TRBJ2-7, is GAGVSQTPSNKVTEKGKYVELRCDPISGHTALYWYRQSLGQGPEFLIYFQGTGAADDSGLPNDRFFAVRPEGSVSTLKIQRTERGDSAVYLCASIHYEQYFGPGTRLTVT.

The chain employs TRBV18 and TRBJ2-2; tentative D call: TRBD1 (5 bases). V was cut by 2 bases and J by 4 bases, with 14 bases left in between. This CDR3 contains 16 residues. CDR1 and CDR2 from the germline V gene are KGHSH and LQKENI. The CDR3 sequence: CASSPFGARVTGELFF. The CDR3 DNA sequence: TGTGCCAGCTCACCATTTGGGGCCAGGGTCACCGGGGAGCTGTTTTTT.

This clone was recorded only once. The CDR3 loop is CASIQGSEQYF. DNA for the CDR3: TGTGCCAGCATTCAGGGCTCCGAGCAGTACTTC. The chain has TRBV2 and TRBJ2-7, with D perhaps matching TRBD1 (5 bases). From germline, CDR1 is SNHLY and CDR2 FYNNEI. The CDR3 spans 11 residues. The V end was cut by 7 bases, the J end by 6 bases, with 10 bases between.

This CDR3 reads CASGSPGTSGMAYNEQFF. The CDR3 coding sequence is TGTGCTAGTGGTTCCCCCGGGACTAGCGGGATGGCTTACAATGAGCAGTTCTTC. V and J are TRBV12-5 and TRBJ2-1; 13 nucleotides agree with TRBD2. There are 18 residues in the CDR3. Germline V lookup: CDR1 LGHNT, CDR2 FRNRAP. Unmatched junction bases numbered 10, after V lost 4 bases and J lost 4 bases.

This rearrangement joins TRBV30 to TRBJ2-7; tentatively, D is TRBD2 (6 bases). Trimming removed 7 bases at V and 3 bases at J, with 13 bases between. CDR1 and CDR2 (germline): GTSNPN, SVGIG (reference sequence). The CDR3 contains 12 residues. The CDR3 sequence: CALGLSFYEQYF. In nucleotides, the CDR3 is TGTGCCTTGGGACTCAGCTTCTACGAGCAGTACTTC.